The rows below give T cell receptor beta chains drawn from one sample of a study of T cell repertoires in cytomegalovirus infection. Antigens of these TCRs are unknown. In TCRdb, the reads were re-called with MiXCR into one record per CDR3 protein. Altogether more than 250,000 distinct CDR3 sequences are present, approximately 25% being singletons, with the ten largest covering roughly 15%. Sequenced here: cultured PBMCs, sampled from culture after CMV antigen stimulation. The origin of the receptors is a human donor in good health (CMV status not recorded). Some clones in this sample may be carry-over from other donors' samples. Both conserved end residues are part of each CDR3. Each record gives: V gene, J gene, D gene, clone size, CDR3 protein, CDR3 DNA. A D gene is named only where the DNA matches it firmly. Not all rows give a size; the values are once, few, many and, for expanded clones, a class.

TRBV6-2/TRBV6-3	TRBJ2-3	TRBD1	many	CASSYSTGTGKYTDTQYF	TGTGCCAGCAGTTACTCCACCGGGACAGGGAAGTACACAGATACGCAGTATTTT
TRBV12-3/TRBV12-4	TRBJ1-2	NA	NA	CASSLTGGRGYTF	TGTGCCAGCAGTTTAACCGGGGGCAGAGGCTACACCTTC
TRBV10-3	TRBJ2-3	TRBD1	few	CAISQGASTDTQYF	TGTGCCATCAGTCAGGGGGCCAGCACAGATACGCAGTATTTT
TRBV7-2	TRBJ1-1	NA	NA	CASSFRATEAFF	TGTGCCAGCAGCTTCAGGGCCACTGAAGCTTTCTTT
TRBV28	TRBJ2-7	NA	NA	CASLRGTASYEQYF	TGTGCCAGCCTCAGGGGAACGGCCTCCTACGAGCAGTACTTC
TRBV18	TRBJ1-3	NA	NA	CASSSLITDTIYF	TGTGCCAGCTCAAGCCTAATAACGGACACCATATATTTT
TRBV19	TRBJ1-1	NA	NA	CASILGGGMNTEAFF	TGTGCCAGTATTTTAGGGGGAGGTATGAACACTGAAGCTTTCTTT
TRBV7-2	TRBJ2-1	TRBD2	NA	CASSPAGLAGLNEQFF	TGTGCCAGCAGCCCCGCGGGACTAGCGGGACTCAATGAGCAGTTCTTC
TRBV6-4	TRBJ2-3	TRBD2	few	CASRLLAGGPHTQYF	TGTGCCAGCAGGCTTCTAGCGGGAGGGCCACATACGCAGTATTTT
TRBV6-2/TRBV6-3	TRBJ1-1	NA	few	CASRTIQTFEAFF	TGTGCCAGCAGGACGATCCAGACCTTTGAAGCTTTCTTT
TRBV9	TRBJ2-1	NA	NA	CASSVGGAGLNEQFF	TGTGCCAGCAGCGTAGGTGGGGCTGGTCTGAATGAGCAGTTCTTC
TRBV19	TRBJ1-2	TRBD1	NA	CASSRGRSNYGYTF	TGTGCCAGTAGCAGGGGGCGTTCAAACTATGGCTACACCTTC
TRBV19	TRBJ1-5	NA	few	CASSISQGGGQPQHF	TGTGCCAGTAGTATTAGTCAGGGCGGAGGACAGCCCCAGCATTTT
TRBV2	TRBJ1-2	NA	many	CASSASESGYTF	TGTGCCAGCAGTGCATCCGAGAGTGGCTACACCTTC
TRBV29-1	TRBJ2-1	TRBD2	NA	CSVGLGLASRNEQFF	TGCAGCGTTGGCCTCGGACTAGCGTCGCGCAATGAGCAGTTCTTC
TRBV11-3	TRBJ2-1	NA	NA	CASQITIGEQFF	TGTGCCAGCCAGATAACCATAGGAGAGCAGTTCTTC
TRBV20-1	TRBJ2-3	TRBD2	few	CSAPPRGLAGEGRTDTQYF	TGCAGTGCTCCCCCGAGGGGACTAGCGGGAGAGGGCCGCACAGATACGCAGTATTTT
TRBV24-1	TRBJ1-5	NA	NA	CATSDDHGQPQHF	TGTGCCACCAGTGATGACCATGGGCAGCCCCAGCATTTT
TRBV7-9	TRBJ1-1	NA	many	CASSGNLGPNTEAFF	TGTGCCAGCAGCGGGAACCTGGGGCCAAACACTGAAGCTTTCTTT
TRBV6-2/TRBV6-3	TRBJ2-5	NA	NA	CASSYLVSQVETQYF	TGTGCCAGCAGTTATCTGGTTAGCCAGGTAGAGACCCAGTACTTC
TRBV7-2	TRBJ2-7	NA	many	CASTQTQGRVSEQYF	TGTGCCAGCACCCAGACACAGGGGAGGGTGTCCGAGCAGTACTTC
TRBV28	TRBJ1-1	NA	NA	CASSPSMNTEAFF	TGTGCCAGCAGTCCCAGTATGAACACTGAAGCTTTCTTT
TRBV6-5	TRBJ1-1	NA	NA	CASSDEGLNTEAFF	TGTGCCAGCAGTGATGAAGGGTTGAACACTGAAGCTTTCTTT
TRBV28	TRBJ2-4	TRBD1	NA	CASRIGQGYIQYF	TGTGCCAGCAGGATCGGACAGGGGTACATTCAGTACTTC
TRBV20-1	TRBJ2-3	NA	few	CSARVPASTDTQYF	TGCAGTGCTAGAGTGCCAGCTAGCACAGATACGCAGTATTTT
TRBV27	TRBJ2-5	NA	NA	CASSLSRGETQYF	TGTGCCAGCAGTTTATCGAGGGGAGAGACCCAGTACTTC
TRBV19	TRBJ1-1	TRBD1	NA	CATHADDRVAEAFF	TGTGCCACTCACGCGGACGACAGGGTAGCTGAAGCTTTCTTT
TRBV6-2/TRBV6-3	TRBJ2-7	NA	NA	CASNQAGTPAYEQYF	TGTGCCAGCAATCAAGCCGGGACGCCAGCCTACGAGCAGTACTTC
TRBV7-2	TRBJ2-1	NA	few	CASSFRWASQNEQFF	TGTGCCAGCAGCTTTCGGTGGGCTAGCCAAAATGAGCAGTTCTTC
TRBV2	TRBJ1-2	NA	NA	CASSDNGYTF	TGTGCCAGCAGTGATAATGGCTACACCTTC
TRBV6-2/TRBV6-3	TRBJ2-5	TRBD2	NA	CASSYGLADQETQYF	TGTGCCAGCAGTTACGGCCTAGCGGACCAAGAGACCCAGTACTTC
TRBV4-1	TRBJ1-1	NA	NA	CASSQELPRGAEAFF	TGCGCCAGCAGCCAAGAGTTGCCGAGAGGCGCTGAAGCTTTCTTT
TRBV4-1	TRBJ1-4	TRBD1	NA	CASSRSGTGGVGEKLFF	TGCGCCAGCAGCCGGAGCGGGACAGGTGGAGTAGGTGAAAAACTGTTTTTT
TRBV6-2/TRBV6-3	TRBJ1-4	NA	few	CASSQIPGNEKLFF	TGTGCCAGCAGTCAAATCCCGGGAAATGAAAAACTGTTTTTT
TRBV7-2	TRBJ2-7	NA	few	CASSPQDGRLEYF	TGTGCCAGCAGCCCACAGGACGGCCGATTGGAGTACTTC
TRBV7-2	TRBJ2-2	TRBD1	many	CASSLAPGTGNTGELFF	TGTGCCAGCAGCTTAGCTCCTGGGACAGGGAACACCGGGGAGCTGTTTTTT
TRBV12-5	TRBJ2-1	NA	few	CASGPNKIEQFF	TGTGCTAGTGGCCCTAATAAAATAGAGCAGTTCTTC
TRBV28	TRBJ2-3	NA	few	CASSLGAQGLTDTQYF	TGTGCCAGCAGTTTAGGAGCTCAGGGCCTCACAGATACGCAGTATTTT
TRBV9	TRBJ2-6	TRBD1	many	CASSRDSSGANVLTF	TGTGCCAGCAGCCGGGACAGCTCTGGGGCCAACGTCCTGACTTTC
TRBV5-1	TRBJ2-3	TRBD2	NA	CASSAPTSANLLSTDTQYF	TGCGCCAGCAGCGCACCCACTAGCGCGAACTTACTAAGCACAGATACGCAGTATTTT
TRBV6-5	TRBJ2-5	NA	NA	CASSYSKGTSLGETQYF	TGTGCCAGCAGTTACTCGAAGGGGACGTCCTTGGGAGAGACCCAGTACTTC
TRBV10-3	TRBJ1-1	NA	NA	CAIGDTLNTEAFF	TGTGCCATCGGAGACACTTTGAACACTGAAGCTTTCTTT
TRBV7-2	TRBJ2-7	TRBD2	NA	CASSRTSGDYEQYF	TGTGCCAGCAGCCGGACTAGCGGGGACTACGAGCAGTACTTC
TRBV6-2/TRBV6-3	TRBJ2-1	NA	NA	CASRRRDYNEQFF	TGTGCCAGCAGACGTCGGGACTACAATGAGCAGTTCTTC
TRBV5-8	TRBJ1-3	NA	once	CASSLDFSGNTIYF	TGTGCCAGCAGCTTGGACTTCTCTGGAAACACCATATATTTT
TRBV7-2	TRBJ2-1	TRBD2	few	CASSTLAGGRNNEQFF	TGTGCCAGCAGCACCCTAGCGGGAGGCCGGAACAATGAGCAGTTCTTC
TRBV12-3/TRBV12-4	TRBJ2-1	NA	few	CASSLKERTLSDEQFF	TGTGCCAGCAGTTTAAAGGAGAGAACCCTCTCAGATGAGCAGTTCTTC
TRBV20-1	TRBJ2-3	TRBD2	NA	CSARDWATGGDTQYF	TGCAGTGCTAGAGATTGGGCCACCGGGGGGGATACGCAGTATTTT
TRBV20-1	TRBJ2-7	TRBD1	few	CSTKLGTEYEQYF	TGCAGCACAAAACTCGGGACAGAATACGAGCAGTACTTC
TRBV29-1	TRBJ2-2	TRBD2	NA	CSVVGLAGGNTGELFF	TGCAGCGTTGTAGGACTAGCGGGAGGGAACACCGGGGAGCTGTTTTTT
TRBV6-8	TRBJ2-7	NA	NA	CATRISDQGNTYEQYF	TGTGCCACCAGAATATCGGACCAGGGAAACACCTACGAGCAGTACTTC
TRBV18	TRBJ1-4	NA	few	CASSPNRDEKLFF	TGTGCCAGCTCACCGAACAGGGATGAAAAACTGTTTTTT